The 9 T cell receptor beta chains presented below share a single source sample, sequenced in a study of identical twins. TCRdb ran MiXCR on the 5' RACE reads and lists one entry per CDR3 protein. Here the sample spans fewer than 650,000 distinct CDR3 sequences, about 7% being singletons. These data were likewise used in another study, on yellow fever vaccine responses in identical twins.

Sequencing was performed on PBMCs. These receptors all come from a woman aged 18-29 years in good health.

J is TRBJ1-5 and V is TRBV12-3 or TRBV12-4; D possibly corresponds to TRBD1 (6 bases). With 6 bases removed from V and 2 bases from J, the gap between germline ends came to 14 bases. This CDR3 has 15 amino acids. The CDR3 DNA is TGTGCCAGCAGCAGGACAGAAATCGGCAATCAGCCCCAGCATTTT. Residues: CASSRTEIGNQPQHF.

This clonotype was detected only a few times. The rearrangement joins TRBV7-9 to TRBJ1-1; D is ambiguous. The CDR3 contains 12 residues. V lost 7 bases and J lost 7, with 13 bases in between. Germline lookup yields CDR1 SEHNR and CDR2 FQNEAQ (reference sequence). In DNA form, the CDR3 reads TGTGCCAGCACGCTCAGTGACGATGAAGCTTTCTTT. Protein product: CASTLSDDEAFF.

This clonotype has only a few counts. The V call is TRBV7-8, the J call TRBJ2-2; 7 bases map to TRBD1. Germline V gene sequence: CDR1 SGHVS, CDR2 FQNEAQ. The length of the CDR3 is 17 residues. After removal of 1 base from V and 3 bases from J, the junction contained 8 bases not matched to a gene. DNA of the CDR3: TGTGCCAGCAGCTTAGAAGGGGTACAGGGGCACACCGGGGAGCTGTTTTTT. It specifies CASSLEGVQGHTGELFF.

Of note for this clonotype: One base away lies a much larger clone, so this may be a sequencing read error. This sequence joins TRBV7-9 and TRBJ2-3; no reliable D call. Germline values: CDR1 SEHNR, CDR2 FQNEAQ (reference sequence). This CDR3 region has 13 residues. CDR3 nucleotides: TGTGCCGGCAGCGACGTCATCACAGATACGCAGTATTTT. It codes for CAGSDVITDTQYF.

This chain uses TRBV11-3 with TRBJ2-7; 12 nucleotides agree with TRBD2. The CDR3 totals 15 residues. Germline V CDR1 and CDR2: SGHNT, YENEEA. V shed 5 bases and J 5 bases; nucleotides not matched to a gene: 7. CDR3 amino acids: CASSAGLAGFNEQYF. DNA of the CDR3: TGTGCCAGCAGCGCCGGACTAGCGGGGTTCAACGAGCAGTACTTC.

This clonotype appeared a few times. The chain links TRBV20-1 to TRBJ1-4, with D possibly TRBD1 on 5 matching bases. The germline V gene encodes CDR1 DFQATT and CDR2 SNEGSKA (reference sequence). This CDR3 comprises 14 residues. The V gene lost 6 bases and the J gene lost 5 bases, with 16 bases spanning the gap. CDR3 sequence (DNA): TGCAGTGCCGTTAGGGGACTGACGAATGAAAAACTGTTTTTT. Translated, it gives CSAVRGLTNEKLFF.

In its sample, this clonotype was seen a few times. This chain joins TRBV7-9 and TRBJ2-3, with D possibly matching TRBD2 (5 bases). CDR1 and CDR2 from the germline V gene are SEHNR and FQNEAQ (reference sequence). V gave up 7 bases and J gave up 10 bases, with 15 bases separating them. There are 12 residues in the CDR3. The CDR3 loop is CASNHSAPAQYF. The CDR3 DNA is TGTGCCAGCAACCATAGCGCACCAGCGCAGTATTTT.

In its sample, this clonotype was seen many times. The rearrangement links TRBV5-1 to TRBJ1-1; D not resolved. V lost 4 bases and J 2 bases, leaving 9 bases between the germline ends. The germline CDR1 and CDR2 sequences are SGHRS and YFSETQ. CDR3 length equals 13 residues. Here the CDR3 DNA reads TGCGCCAGCAGCCCCTCGTCCAACACTGAAGCTTTCTTT. This sequence encodes CASSPSSNTEAFF.

This clonotype was detected only a few times. The chain combines TRBV12-3 or TRBV12-4 with TRBJ2-3; D possibly uses TRBD1 or TRBD2 (6 bases each). This CDR3 comprises 14 residues. V shed 5 bases and J shed 7 bases, with 16 bases lying between them. The DNA for the CDR3 is TGTGCCAGCAGTCCATCCGAGGGGGGCCATACGCAGTATTTT. It codes for CASSPSEGGHTQYF.